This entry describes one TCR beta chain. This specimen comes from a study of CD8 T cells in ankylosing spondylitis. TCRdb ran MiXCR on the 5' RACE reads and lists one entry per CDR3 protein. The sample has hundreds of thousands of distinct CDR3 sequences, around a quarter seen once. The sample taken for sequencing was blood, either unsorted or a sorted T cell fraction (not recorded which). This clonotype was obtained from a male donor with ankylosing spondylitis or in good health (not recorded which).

The CDR3: CASSLERVGGTKYF. The CDR3 nucleotides read TGTGCCAGCAGCTTAGAGAGGGTAGGTGGGACGAAGTACTTC. This chain connects TRBV7-2 to TRBJ2-4, with D tentatively TRBD1 or TRBD2 (5 bases each). The CDR3 contains 14 residues. CDR1 and CDR2 from the germline V gene are SGHTA and FQGNSA. V gave up 1 base and J gave up 14 bases, with 18 bases separating them.